The 23 T cell receptor beta chains below were found in one sample sequenced in a study of regulatory T cells in long-lasting Graves disease. Time point meaning: newly diagnosed GD, antithyroid drugs for less than 3 months. After RNA was extracted from PBMCs, the TCR library was made from it. TCR beta libraries were built with iRepertoire HTBI primers and Arm-PCR of CDR3 regions. TCRdb reprocessed the multiplex PCR reads via MiXCR and lists one record per CDR3 protein. The sample shows 350,000 to 450,000 distinct CDR3 sequences, roughly 12% of them seen only once. These data were also filed under a second study, of T cells in Graves' hyperthyroidism and ophthalmopathy.

Source: peripheral blood mononuclear cells (PBMCs), taken at new diagnosis, from a patient treated with antithyroid drugs. These receptors originate from a woman younger than 30 with Graves disease.

This clonotype occurred many times. This chain links TRBV5-1 with TRBJ1-1; D possibly corresponds to TRBD1 (5 bases). V lost 1 base and J 0 bases, leaving 13 bases between the germline ends. This CDR3 comprises 16 residues. Germline CDR1 and CDR2: SGHRS and YFSETQ. This CDR3 reads CASSLLSAGLNTEAFF. CDR3 DNA: TGCGCCAGCAGCTTGCTCTCTGCAGGGCTGAACACTGAAGCTTTCTTT.

At least ten counts were recorded for this clonotype. The CDR3 spells CASSQALMNEQFF. CDR3 coding DNA: TGCGCCAGCAGCCAAGCACTCATGAATGAGCAGTTCTTC. The J gene is TRBJ2-1, the V gene TRBV4-3; no definite D call. This CDR3 comprises 13 residues. V gave up 1 base and J gave up 7 bases, with 8 bases separating them. The germline gives CDR1 LGHNA, CDR2 YSLEER.

The V and J genes are TRBV18 and TRBJ2-1; D is perhaps TRBD1 (5 bases). The germline V gene has CDR1 KGHSH and CDR2 LQKENI. V was pared by 2 bases and J by 0 bases, with 14 bases between. The CDR3 is 17 amino acids. CDR3 sequence reads: CASSPNSGMSSYNEQFF. The CDR3 coding sequence is TGTGCCAGCTCACCAAATTCAGGGATGAGCTCCTACAATGAGCAGTTCTTC.

This clonotype was observed at least ten times. This chain joins TRBV10-3 and TRBJ1-2; no reliable D call. Trimming removed 0 bases from V and 5 bases from J, with 7 bases in between. Germline values: CDR1 ENHRY, CDR2 SYGVKD. The CDR3 covers 13 residues. The CDR3 protein is CAISESNSYGYTF. In DNA form, the CDR3 reads TGTGCCATCAGTGAGTCGAACTCATATGGCTACACCTTC.

This clonotype was counted ten times or more. The chain links TRBV20-1 to TRBJ2-7; D possibly corresponds to TRBD2 (6 bases). V was trimmed by 7 bases and J by 3 bases, leaving 19 bases between them. Germline CDR1 is DFQATT and CDR2 is SNEGSKA (reference sequence). This CDR3 spans 14 amino acids. CDR3 sequence: CSVISGYLIYEQYF. In DNA, the CDR3 is TGCAGTGTTATCAGCGGGTATTTAATCTACGAGCAGTACTTC.

The chain is built from TRBV29-1 and TRBJ2-1; 8 positions match TRBD2. Germline values: CDR1 SQVTM, CDR2 ANQGSEA. After removal of 5 bases from V and 15 bases from J, the junction contained 9 bases not matched to a gene. The CDR3 has 11 residues. For the CDR3, the DNA is TGCAGCGTTTCTGAGCGGGAGAGACTGTTCTTC. Translation: CSVSERERLFF.

This clonotype was counted between two and nine times. The chain joins TRBV6-5 to TRBJ2-7; 9 bases match TRBD1. The V gene end was trimmed by 1 base and the J gene end by 7 bases; junction bases not matched to a gene: 11. The germline gives CDR1 MNHEY, CDR2 SVGAGI. The CDR3 covers 16 residues. CDR3 sequence: CASSYLGTGIRGEQYV. In DNA form, the CDR3 reads TGTGCCAGCAGTTACTTGGGGACAGGGATCCGTGGGGAGCAGTACGTC.

In this sample, this clonotype turned up many times. The chain joins TRBV7-2 to TRBJ1-1, with 8 bases that match TRBD1. The V segment lost 3 bases and the J segment 1 base; nucleotides outside the gene matches: 13. Per germline, CDR1 SGHTA and CDR2 FQGNSA. The CDR3 consists of 18 residues. In DNA, the CDR3 is TGTGCCAGCAGCTTCTATCAGGGGGCAACAAACCAGAACACTGAAGCTTTCTTT. It is translated as CASSFYQGATNQNTEAFF. The full variable domain, rest sourced from reference TRBV7-2 and TRBJ1-1, is GAGVSQSPSNKVTEKGKDVELRCDPISGHTALYWYRQSLGQGLEFLIYFQGNSAPDKSGLPSDRFSAERTGGSVSTLTIQRTQQEDSAVYLCASSFYQGATNQNTEAFFGQGTRLTVV.

This clonotype has a handful of counts. This chain joins TRBV6-2 or TRBV6-3 and TRBJ2-5; TRBD1 aligns across 9 bases. Germline V gives CDR1 MNHEY, CDR2 SVGEGT. V lost 11 bases and J lost 5; bases outside the gene matches: 9. The CDR3 totals 13 residues. The CDR3 DNA reads as TGTGCCGGAGAACAGGGGGCTGGCGAGACCCAGTACTTC. It codes for CAGEQGAGETQYF.

In this sample, this clonotype turned up many times. This chain uses TRBV7-3 with TRBJ1-6; D might be TRBD1 (5 bases). Germline assignment: CDR1 SGHTA and CDR2 FQGTGA. V was cut by 2 bases and J by 13 bases, with 12 bases left in between. CDR3 length: 13 residues. The DNA of the CDR3 is TGTGCCAGCAGCTTAGCAGGACAAAATCCCCTCCACTTT. The encoded protein is CASSLAGQNPLHF.

This clonotype was seen at least ten times. The V and J genes are TRBV24-1 and TRBJ2-3, with D uncertain. Trimming shortened V by 5 bases and J by 4 bases, and 15 bases separated the two germline ends. Germline values: CDR1 KGHDR, CDR2 SFDVKD. There are 15 residues in the CDR3. As DNA, the CDR3 is TGTGCCACCAGTGTTTCGACCCGAGGCTCAGATACGCAGTATTTT. Translation: CATSVSTRGSDTQYF.

At least ten counts were recorded for this clonotype. This chain joins TRBV10-3 and TRBJ1-1; D not certain. V was trimmed by 7 bases and J by 5 bases, leaving 14 bases between them. This CDR3 has 13 amino acids. Germline loops: CDR1 ENHRY, CDR2 SYGVKD. CDR3 nucleotide sequence: TGTGCCATCATGATTGAGAGGAATACTGAAGCTTTCTTT. It yields the protein CAIMIERNTEAFF.

The V gene is TRBV6-5, the J gene TRBJ2-1; D might be TRBD1 (5 bases). V shed 5 bases and J shed 13 bases, with 15 bases lying between them. Germline-derived CDR1 and CDR2 are MNHEY and SVGAGI. CDR3 length: 12 amino acids. The CDR3 region has the DNA TGTGCCAGCAGTCCCTCGACAGCGACCCAGTTCTTC. It encodes CASSPSTATQFF.

This clonotype was seen only a few times. The chain joins TRBV24-1 to TRBJ2-7; TRBD1 is a possible D gene (5 bases). Germline-derived CDR1 and CDR2 are KGHDR and SFDVKD. V lost 9 bases, J lost 0 bases, and 11 bases lay in between. The CDR3 extends over 13 amino acids. The CDR3: CATSDGHSYEQYF. The CDR3 DNA follows: TGTGCCACCTCAGATGGACACTCCTACGAGCAGTACTTC.

The chain carries TRBV14 and TRBJ2-5; 7 nucleotides line up with TRBD1. Germline assignment: CDR1 SGHDN and CDR2 FVKESK. The CDR3 sequence is 16 residues long. The trim removed 0 bases at V and 7 bases at J, leaving 11 bases unmatched. CDR3 in DNA: TGTGCCAGCAGCCAAGACCAAGGGGGCGAGGAAGTGACCCAGTACTTC. Translation gives CASSQDQGGEEVTQYF.

The chain uses TRBV3-1 and TRBJ1-2; 7 bases line up with TRBD1. The CDR3 has 15 amino acids. Trimming took 3 bases from V and 2 from J; bases not matched to a gene: 6. Germline-derived CDR1 and CDR2 are LGHDT and YNNKEL (reference sequence). CDR3 in amino acids: CASSQSGQRNYGYTF. CDR3 in DNA: TGTGCCAGCAGCCAGTCGGGACAGAGAAACTATGGCTACACCTTC.

This clonotype has more than one count but fewer than ten. V gene TRBV3-1 combines with J gene TRBJ1-4, with a tentative D call TRBD1 (5 bases). The V gene lost 0 bases and the J gene lost 1 base, with 12 bases spanning the gap. CDR3 length equals 17 residues. In germline, CDR1 is LGHDT, CDR2 YNNKEL (reference sequence). The CDR3 here is CASSQDWTIGTNEKLFF. CDR3 nucleotide sequence: TGTGCCAGCAGCCAAGATTGGACAATCGGAACTAATGAAAAACTGTTTTTT.

This chain uses TRBV20-1 with TRBJ2-7; 10 bases map to TRBD2. V lost 1 base and J lost 3; bases outside the gene matches: 3. There are 14 residues in the CDR3. Per the germline V gene, CDR1 is DFQATT and CDR2 is SNEGSKA (reference sequence). The DNA of the CDR3 is TGCAGTGCTAGAGGACTAGCGGGTAACTACGAGCAGTACTTC. Translation: CSARGLAGNYEQYF.

The V call is TRBV20-1, the J call TRBJ2-7; 11 bases line up with TRBD2. The CDR3 is made up of 13 amino acids. The trim removed 3 bases at V and 3 bases at J, leaving 1 base unmatched. Per germline, CDR1 DFQATT and CDR2 SNEGSKA (reference sequence). The CDR3 DNA sequence: TGCAGTGCTAGTGGGACTAGCGGCTACGAGCAGTACGTC. Amino acid sequence: CSASGTSGYEQYV.

Concerning this clonotype itself: A read error is possible here, since a much larger clone lies one base away. The final CDR3 position lacks the conserved phenylalanine or tryptophan, pointing to a likely read error. This chain uses TRBV6-1 with TRBJ1-2; 7 bases are a match to TRBD1. CDR1 is MNHNS, CDR2 SASEGT, per germline. The CDR3 has 14 amino acids. Trimming removed 7 bases from V and 0 bases from J; junction bases left unmatched: 5. CDR3 loop: CASKGASTNYGYTL. The CDR3 region has the DNA TGTGCCAGCAAGGGGGCGTCAACTAACTATGGCTACACCCTC.

Many counts were recorded for this clonotype. The V and J genes are TRBV4-3 and TRBJ2-7; D possibly uses TRBD1 or TRBD2 (5 bases each). CDR1 is LGHNA, CDR2 YSLEER, per germline. V was trimmed by 1 base and J by 5 bases, leaving 12 bases between them. The length of the CDR3 is 14 residues. CDR3 sequence (DNA): TGCGCCAGCAGCCAAGTTAACGGGGCAAACGAGCAGTACTTC. Translation: CASSQVNGANEQYF.

On this clonotype: This may stem from a read error, because a much larger clone lies one nucleotide away. The chain has TRBV14 and TRBJ2-1; D is unresolved. Germline V gives CDR1 SGHDN, CDR2 FVKESK. The length of the CDR3 is 13 residues. In DNA form, the CDR3 reads TGTGCCTGCAGCCAATGGCAGTCCGGTGAGCAGTTCTTC. It codes for CACSQWQSGEQFF.

This clonotype was detected ten times or more. The J gene is TRBJ1-3, the V gene TRBV11-2; D remains ambiguous. CDR1 and CDR2 (germline): SGHAT, FQNNGV. The CDR3 is 15 amino acids. V dropped 5 bases and J dropped 0 bases, with 11 bases sitting between them. As DNA, the CDR3 is TGTGCCAGCAGCCTCAGGCGATTCTCTGGAAACACCATATATTTT. This gives the protein CASSLRRFSGNTIYF.